The 17 T cell receptor beta chains listed next were all sequenced from one sample in a study of CD8+CD57+ T cells in acquired aplastic anemia. Profiling that covered TCR beta VDJ and CDR3 relied on genomic DNA as its template. TCRdb reprocessed the reads via MiXCR and lists one record per CDR3 protein. Of around 180,000 distinct CDR3 sequences listed, 60% to 70% are singletons. The specimen was sorted CD4+, CD8+, or CD8+CD57+ T cells (not recorded which) from PBMCs. The receptors stem from a human donor in good health.

This clonotype was seen once. The rearrangement uses TRBV7-7 and TRBJ1-6; D is unclear. Germline CDR1 SSHAT, CDR2 FNYEAQ (reference sequence). This CDR3 has 15 amino acids. Trimming removed 5 bases from V and 4 bases from J, with 12 bases in between. The DNA for the CDR3 is TGTGCCAGCAGCCTACAAACGGGGTATAATTCACCCCTCCACTTT. This codes for CASSLQTGYNSPLHF.

The rearrangement uses TRBV5-1 and TRBJ2-7; D may match TRBD1 or TRBD2 (5 bases each). Trimming removed 3 bases from V and 3 bases from J, with 10 bases in between. The length of the CDR3 is 13 residues. CDR1 is SGHRS and CDR2 is YFSETQ in the germline V gene. The CDR3 nucleotides are TGCGCCAGCAGCTCGGGGACGTACTACGAGCAGTACTTC. It is translated as CASSSGTYYEQYF.

This rearrangement joins TRBV2 to TRBJ1-1; D gene unclear. Germline V CDR1 and CDR2: SNHLY, FYNNEI. The CDR3 contains 14 residues. Trimming took 3 bases from V and 3 from J, leaving 11 bases between them. CDR3 loop: CASSDVVGHTEAFF. The CDR3 DNA is TGTGCCAGCAGTGATGTGGTAGGCCACACTGAAGCTTTCTTT.

The chain combines TRBV7-9 with TRBJ2-7; tentatively, D is TRBD2 (6 bases). Germline V gene lookup returns CDR1 SEHNR and CDR2 FQNEAQ (reference sequence). CDR3 length: 14 amino acids. V dropped 1 base and J dropped 1 base, with 8 bases sitting between them. CDR3 sequence: CASSLDGGSYEQYF. In DNA form, the CDR3 reads TGTGCCAGCAGCTTAGACGGGGGATCCTACGAGCAGTACTTC.

In its sample, this clonotype was seen a few times. The chain links TRBV12-5 to TRBJ2-1; 10 positions match TRBD1. The CDR3 length is 20 residues. The germline V gene encodes CDR1 LGHNT and CDR2 FRNRAP. V lost 7 bases, J lost 4 bases, and 22 bases stayed unmatched. CDR3 nucleotide sequence: TGTGCTAGTGCCCAGGTTGGAACAGACAGGGGGCCCGGGTCGTACAATGAGCAGTTCTTC. Its translation: CASAQVGTDRGPGSYNEQFF.

V gene TRBV9 combines with J gene TRBJ1-4; D gene unclear. Germline lookup yields CDR1 SGDLS and CDR2 YYNGEE. Trimming left V 2 bases short and J 5 bases short, with 19 bases between. The CDR3 consists of 17 residues. Written as DNA, the CDR3 is TGTGCCAGCAGCGTGACCCACGAACAGTTACCGAATGAAAAACTGTTTTTT. The encoded protein is CASSVTHEQLPNEKLFF.

This clonotype was seen ten or more times. The chain couples TRBV20-1 to TRBJ2-7, with TRBD1 matching over 7 bases. From germline, CDR1 is DFQATT and CDR2 SNEGSKA (reference sequence). After removal of 3 bases from V and 3 bases from J, the junction contained 8 bases not matched to a gene. This CDR3 is built from 14 residues. The CDR3 nucleotides read TGCAGTGCTAGTTGGCCAGGGGGTGACTACGAGCAGTACTTC. Amino acid sequence: CSASWPGGDYEQYF.

This clonotype was detected only once. The chain has TRBV7-9 and TRBJ2-1; TRBD1 aligns across 7 bases. Germline CDR1 is SEHNR and CDR2 is FQNEAQ (reference sequence). After removal of 3 bases from V and 8 bases from J, the junction contained 4 bases not matched to a gene. CDR3 length equals 13 residues. CDR3 DNA sequence: TGTGCCAGCAGCTTTACAGGGGCTGATGAGCAGTTCTTC. Translation gives CASSFTGADEQFF.

The chain carries TRBV7-9 and TRBJ2-5, with TRBD2 matching 9 bases. This CDR3 is 15 amino acids long. After removal of 3 bases from V and 2 bases from J, the junction contained 4 bases not matched to a gene. CDR1 and CDR2 from the germline V gene are SEHNR and FQNEAQ (reference sequence). The CDR3 loop reads CASSFAGGLQETQYF. CDR3 nucleotide sequence: TGTGCCAGCAGCTTCGCGGGGGGGTTACAAGAGACCCAGTACTTC.

The rearrangement links TRBV5-4 to TRBJ2-7, with 11 bases aligning to TRBD1. Germline-derived CDR1 and CDR2 are SGHNT and YYREEE (reference sequence). This CDR3 region has 17 residues. V lost 4 bases to trimming and J lost 0 bases; unmatched junction nucleotides: 9. CDR3: CASSAGQGTGGSYEQYF. The DNA for the CDR3 is TGTGCCAGCAGCGCGGGACAGGGGACAGGGGGCTCCTACGAGCAGTACTTC. Supplemented by reference TRBV5-4 and TRBJ2-7, the full variable domain reads ETGVTQSPTHLIKTRGQQVTLRCSSQSGHNTVSWYQQALGQGPQFIFQYYREEENGRGNFPPRFSGLQFPNYSSELNVNALELDDSALYLCASSAGQGTGGSYEQYFGPGTRLTVT.

This clonotype was picked up a small number of times. J is TRBJ2-7 and V is TRBV20-1; D may be TRBD1 (6 bases). Germline V gives CDR1 DFQATT, CDR2 SNEGSKA (reference sequence). The ends were cut back, 7 bases at V and 1 base at J, with 8 bases in the middle. This CDR3 spans 11 amino acids. The CDR3 here is CSVRGSYEQYF. In DNA form, the CDR3 reads TGCAGTGTTAGGGGGTCCTACGAGCAGTACTTC.

V usage is TRBV7-8 and J usage is TRBJ1-6; D not resolved. In germline, CDR1 is SGHVS, CDR2 FQNEAQ. V dropped 6 bases and J dropped 10 bases, with 16 bases sitting between them. The CDR3 is made up of 14 amino acids. The DNA of the CDR3 is TGTGCCAGCAGTCAAGGAGAGGCCGGCTCACCCCTCCACTTT. Protein sequence: CASSQGEAGSPLHF.

The chain has TRBV9 and TRBJ2-3; 7 positions match TRBD2. Germline CDR1 reads SGDLS; CDR2 reads YYNGEE. The J segment lost 2 bases and the V segment lost 3 bases, leaving 9 bases of the junction unmatched. This CDR3 region has 16 residues. CDR3 sequence: CASSELAAHSTDTQYF. The CDR3 nucleotides read TGTGCCAGCAGCGAGCTAGCGGCGCATTCCACAGATACGCAGTATTTT.

The chain links TRBV19 to TRBJ2-2; 7 bases are a match to TRBD1. Germline CDR1 and CDR2: LNHDA and SQIVND (reference sequence). Trimming removed 6 bases from V and 3 bases from J; junction bases left unmatched: 4. The CDR3 length is 14 residues. The CDR3 protein is CASSEGAYTGELFF. CDR3 nucleotide sequence: TGTGCCAGTAGCGAGGGGGCCTACACCGGGGAGCTGTTTTTT.

This clonotype showed up just a few times. The rearrangement uses TRBV7-9 and TRBJ1-6; D gene uncertain. With 2 bases removed from V and 8 bases from J, the gap between germline ends came to 10 bases. Germline assignment: CDR1 SEHNR and CDR2 FQNEAQ (reference sequence). The length of the CDR3 is 14 residues. The CDR3 bases are TGTGCCAGCAGCTTACATACGAGGGATTCACCCCTCCACTTT. Translating it yields CASSLHTRDSPLHF.

This chain uses TRBV19 with TRBJ1-2; 7 bases fit TRBD1. The CDR3 totals 14 residues. Germline CDR1 reads LNHDA; CDR2 reads SQIVND (reference sequence). Unmatched junction bases numbered 5, after V lost 7 bases and J lost 0 bases. CDR3 sequence (DNA): TGTGCCAGTACTCTTGGGACAGCTAACTATGGCTACACCTTC. This codes for CASTLGTANYGYTF.

The chain employs TRBV5-1 and TRBJ2-1; 12 bases align to TRBD2. Germline values: CDR1 SGHRS, CDR2 YFSETQ. V lost 4 bases and J lost 7; bases outside the gene matches: 6. The CDR3 is 15 amino acids. DNA for the CDR3: TGCGCCAGCAGCCCACTCGGACTAGCGGGAAATGAGCAGTTCTTC. Amino acid sequence: CASSPLGLAGNEQFF.